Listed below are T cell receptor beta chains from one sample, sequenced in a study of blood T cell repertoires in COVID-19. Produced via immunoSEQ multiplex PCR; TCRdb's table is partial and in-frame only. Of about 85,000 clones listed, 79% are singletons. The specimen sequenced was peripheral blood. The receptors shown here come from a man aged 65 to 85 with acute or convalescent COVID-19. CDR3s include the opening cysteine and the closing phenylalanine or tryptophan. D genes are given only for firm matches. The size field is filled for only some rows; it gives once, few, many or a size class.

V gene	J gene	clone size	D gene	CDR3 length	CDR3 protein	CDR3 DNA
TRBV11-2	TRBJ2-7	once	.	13	CASSLGQGWEQYF	TGTGCCAGCAGCTTAGGGCAGGGCTGGGAGCAGTACTTC
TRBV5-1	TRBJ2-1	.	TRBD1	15	CASSWDRGLYNEQFF	TGCGCCAGCAGCTGGGACAGGGGCCTCTACAATGAGCAGTTCTTC
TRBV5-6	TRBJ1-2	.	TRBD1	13	CASSRDRAYGYTF	TGTGCCAGCAGCCGGGACAGGGCCTATGGCTACACCTTC
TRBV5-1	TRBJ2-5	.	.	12	CASSLDQGSQYF	TGCGCCAGCAGCTTGGATCAGGGGTCCCAGTACTTC
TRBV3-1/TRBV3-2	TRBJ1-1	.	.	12	CASSPTGLEAFF	TGTGCCAGCAGCCCCACAGGGCTCGAAGCTTTCTTT
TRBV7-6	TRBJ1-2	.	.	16	CASSLGPDRPNYGYTF	TGTGCCAGCAGCTTAGGCCCTGACAGGCCGAACTATGGCTACACCTTC
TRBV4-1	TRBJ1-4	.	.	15	CASSQDGGGLEKLFF	TGCGCCAGCAGCCAAGATGGGGGAGGGTTGGAAAAACTGTTTTTT
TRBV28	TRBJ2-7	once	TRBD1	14	CASTPGTGGYEQYF	TGTGCCAGCACCCCAGGGACAGGGGGCTACGAGCAGTACTTC
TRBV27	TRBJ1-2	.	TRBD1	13	CASSSGQGHGYTF	TGTGCCAGCAGTTCGGGACAGGGACATGGCTACACCTTC
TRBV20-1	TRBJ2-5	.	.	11	CSASERQAQYF	TGCAGTGCGTCGGAACGTCAGGCCCAGTACTTC